The TCR beta chain under discussion was sequenced for a study of beta chain features in type 1 diabetes. Overall study findings and caveats: Patients showed naive, central memory and Treg TCRB repertoires that appeared more similar than those of healthy donors. Insertion counts at VDJ junctions were lower in type 1 diabetes patients, who also showed more deletions there. Significant though moderate, a shortening of TCRB CDR3s appeared in all four CD4+ subsets of Type 1 diabetes patients.

One heparinised draw, averaging roughly 0.12 L, was taken per donor. Every isolated RNA sample was fully reverse transcribed, so sequencing captured expressed TCRB transcripts. The method was immunoSEQ multiplex PCR; TCRdb's version includes in-frame clones alone and lacks a portion of them. This table holds approximately 260,000 clones, about 23% found once. This clone has a handful of counts. Its specificity is unknown. V lost 2 bases to trimming and J lost 0 bases; unmatched junction nucleotides: 6. Germline V gene lookup returns CDR1 GTSNPN and CDR2 SVGIG (reference sequence). There are 16 residues in the CDR3.

J is TRBJ2-3 and V is TRBV30, with TRBD2 matching 9 bases. Sequencing was done on a sample of naive CD4+ T cells from blood. This receptor was taken from a woman in her twenties or thirties with type 1 diabetes. Written as DNA, the CDR3 is TGTGCCTGGAGTAGAGCGGGAGGATTTAGCACAGATACGCAGTATTTT. This codes for CAWSRAGGFSTDTQYF. The variable domain in full, completed from reference TRBV30 and TRBJ2-3, reads SQTIHQWPATLVQPVGSPLSLECTVEGTSNPNLYWYRQAAGRGLQLLFYSVGIGQISSEVPQNLSASRPQDRQFILSSKKLLLSDSGFYLCAWSRAGGFSTDTQYFGPGTRLTVL.